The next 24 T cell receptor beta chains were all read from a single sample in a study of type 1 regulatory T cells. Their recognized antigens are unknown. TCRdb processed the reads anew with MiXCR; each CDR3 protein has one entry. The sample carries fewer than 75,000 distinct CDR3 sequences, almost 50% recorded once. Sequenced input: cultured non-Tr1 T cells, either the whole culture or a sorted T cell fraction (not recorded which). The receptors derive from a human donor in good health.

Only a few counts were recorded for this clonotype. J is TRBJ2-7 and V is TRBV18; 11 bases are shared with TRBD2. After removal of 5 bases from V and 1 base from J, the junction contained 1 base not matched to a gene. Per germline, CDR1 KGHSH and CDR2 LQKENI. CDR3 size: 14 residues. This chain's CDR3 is CASSASGGSYEQYF. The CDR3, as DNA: TGTGCCAGCTCAGCTAGCGGGGGGTCCTACGAGCAGTACTTC.

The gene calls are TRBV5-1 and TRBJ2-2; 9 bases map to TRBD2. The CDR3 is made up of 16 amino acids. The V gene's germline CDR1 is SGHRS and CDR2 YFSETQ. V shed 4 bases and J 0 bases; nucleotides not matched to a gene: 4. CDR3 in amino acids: CASSDSGGSNTGELFF. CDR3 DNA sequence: TGCGCCAGCAGCGATAGCGGGGGATCGAACACCGGGGAGCTGTTTTTT.

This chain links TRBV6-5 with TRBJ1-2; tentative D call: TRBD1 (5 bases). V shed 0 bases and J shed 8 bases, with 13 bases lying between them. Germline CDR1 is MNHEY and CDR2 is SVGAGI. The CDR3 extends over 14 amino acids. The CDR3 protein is CASSYSGTLGGYTF. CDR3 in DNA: TGTGCCAGCAGTTACTCAGGGACCCTCGGGGGCTACACCTTC.

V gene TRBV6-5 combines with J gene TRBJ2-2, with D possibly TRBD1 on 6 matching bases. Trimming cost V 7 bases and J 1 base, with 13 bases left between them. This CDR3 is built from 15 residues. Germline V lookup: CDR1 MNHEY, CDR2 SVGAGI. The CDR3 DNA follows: TGTGCCAGCAATACAGGGTATTTGAACACCGGGGAGCTGTTTTTT. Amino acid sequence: CASNTGYLNTGELFF.

The CDR3 is CASSLQEASEQFF. In DNA form, the CDR3 reads TGCGCCAGCAGCTTGCAGGAGGCCTCTGAGCAGTTCTTC. The chain combines TRBV5-1 with TRBJ2-1; perhaps TRBD2 as D (5 bases). V was shortened by 1 base and J by 9 bases, with 11 bases between the two germline ends. Germline V gives CDR1 SGHRS, CDR2 YFSETQ. The length of the CDR3 is 13 residues.

The CDR3 loop reads CASGWRATDTQYF. In nucleotides, the CDR3 is TGTGCCAGCGGTTGGCGGGCCACAGATACGCAGTATTTT. The J gene is TRBJ2-3, the V gene TRBV7-3; D is possibly TRBD2 (5 bases). Germline V CDR1 and CDR2: SGHTA, FQGTGA. There are 13 residues in the CDR3. V was pared by 8 bases and J by 2 bases, with 11 bases between.

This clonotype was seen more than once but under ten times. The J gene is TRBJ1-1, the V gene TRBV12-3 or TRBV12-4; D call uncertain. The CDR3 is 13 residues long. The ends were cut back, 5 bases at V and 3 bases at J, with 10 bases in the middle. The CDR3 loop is CASSPFGHTEAFF. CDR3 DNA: TGTGCCAGCAGTCCCTTCGGACACACTGAAGCTTTCTTT.

DNA for the CDR3: TGTGCCAGCTCACCTCGAGGGCTAATGAACACCGGGGAGCTGTTTTTT. This sequence encodes CASSPRGLMNTGELFF. The gene calls are TRBV18 and TRBJ2-2, with a weak D call TRBD2 (5 bases). Germline loops: CDR1 KGHSH, CDR2 LQKENI. This CDR3 is 16 amino acids long. V was trimmed by 3 bases and J by 1 base, leaving 12 bases between them.

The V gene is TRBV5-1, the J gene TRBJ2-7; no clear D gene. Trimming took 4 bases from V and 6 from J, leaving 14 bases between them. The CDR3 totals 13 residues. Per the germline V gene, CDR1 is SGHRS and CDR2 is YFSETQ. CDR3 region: CASSPDGQREQYF. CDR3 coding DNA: TGCGCCAGCAGCCCGGATGGGCAACGCGAGCAGTACTTC. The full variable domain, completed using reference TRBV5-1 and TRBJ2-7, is KAGVTQTPRYLIKTRGQQVTLSCSPISGHRSVSWYQQTPGQGLQFLFEYFSETQRNKGNFPGRFSGRQFSNSRSEMNVSTLELGDSALYLCASSPDGQREQYFGPGTRLTVT.

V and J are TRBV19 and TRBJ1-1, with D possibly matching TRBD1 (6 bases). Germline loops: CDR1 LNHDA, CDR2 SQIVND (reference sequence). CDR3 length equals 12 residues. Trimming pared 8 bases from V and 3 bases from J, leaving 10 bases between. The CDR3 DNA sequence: TGTGCCAGTTCGGGGGCGTACACTGAAGCTTTCTTT. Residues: CASSGAYTEAFF.

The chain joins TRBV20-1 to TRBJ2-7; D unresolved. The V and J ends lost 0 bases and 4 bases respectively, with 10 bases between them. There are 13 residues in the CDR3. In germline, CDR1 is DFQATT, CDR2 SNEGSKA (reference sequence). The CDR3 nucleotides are TGCAGTGCTAGAGACAGAAGGGCATACGAGCAGTACTTC. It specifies CSARDRRAYEQYF.

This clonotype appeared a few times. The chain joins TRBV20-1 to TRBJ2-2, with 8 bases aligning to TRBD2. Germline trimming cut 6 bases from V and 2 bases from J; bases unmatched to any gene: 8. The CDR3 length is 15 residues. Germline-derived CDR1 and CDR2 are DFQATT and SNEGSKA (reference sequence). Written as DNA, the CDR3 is TGCAGTGCGAGGACTAGCAGGTTCAACACCGGGGAGCTGTTTTTT. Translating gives CSARTSRFNTGELFF.

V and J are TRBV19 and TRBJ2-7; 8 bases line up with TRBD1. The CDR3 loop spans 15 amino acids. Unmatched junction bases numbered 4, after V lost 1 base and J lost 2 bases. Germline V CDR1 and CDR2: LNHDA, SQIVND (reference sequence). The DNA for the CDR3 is TGTGCCAGTAGTATAGGTGACAGGGGAACCTACGAGCAGTACTTC. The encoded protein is CASSIGDRGTYEQYF.

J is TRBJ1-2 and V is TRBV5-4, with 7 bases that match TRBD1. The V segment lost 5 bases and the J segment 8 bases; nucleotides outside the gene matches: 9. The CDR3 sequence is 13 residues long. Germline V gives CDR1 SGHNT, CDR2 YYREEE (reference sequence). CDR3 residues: CASRREGAYGYTF. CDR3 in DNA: TGTGCCAGCAGAAGGGAGGGGGCTTACGGCTACACCTTC.

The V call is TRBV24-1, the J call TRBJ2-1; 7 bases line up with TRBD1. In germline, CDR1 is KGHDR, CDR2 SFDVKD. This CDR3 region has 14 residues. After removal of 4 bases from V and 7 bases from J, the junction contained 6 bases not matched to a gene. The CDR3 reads CATSEPQQGNEQFF. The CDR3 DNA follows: TGTGCCACCAGTGAACCCCAACAGGGGAATGAGCAGTTCTTC.

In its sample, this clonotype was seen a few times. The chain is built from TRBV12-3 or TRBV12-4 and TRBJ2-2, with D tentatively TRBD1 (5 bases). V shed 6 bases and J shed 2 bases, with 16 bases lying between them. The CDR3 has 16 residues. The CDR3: CASSGQGHKNTGELFF. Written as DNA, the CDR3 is TGTGCCAGCAGCGGACAAGGGCACAAAAACACCGGGGAGCTGTTTTTT.

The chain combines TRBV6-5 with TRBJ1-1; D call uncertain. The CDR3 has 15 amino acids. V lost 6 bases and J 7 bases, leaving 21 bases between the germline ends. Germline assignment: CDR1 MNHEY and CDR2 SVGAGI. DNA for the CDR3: TGTGCCAGCAGCTTTCTCGACCGACGCTTAAGTGAAGCTTTCTTT. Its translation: CASSFLDRRLSEAFF.

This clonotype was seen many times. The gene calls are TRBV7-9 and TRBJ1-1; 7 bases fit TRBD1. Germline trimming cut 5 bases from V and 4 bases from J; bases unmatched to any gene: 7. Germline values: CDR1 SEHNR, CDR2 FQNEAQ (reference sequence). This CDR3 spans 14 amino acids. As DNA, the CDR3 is TGTGCCAGCAGCGGGCAGGGGGATCTCACTGAAGCTTTCTTT. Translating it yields CASSGQGDLTEAFF.

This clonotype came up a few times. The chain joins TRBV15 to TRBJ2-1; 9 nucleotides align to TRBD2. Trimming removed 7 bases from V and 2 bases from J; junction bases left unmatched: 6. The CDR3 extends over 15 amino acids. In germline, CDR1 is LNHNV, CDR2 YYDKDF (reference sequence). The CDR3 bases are TGTGCCACCACCTCTAGCGGGGAACCCTACAATGAGCAGTTCTTC. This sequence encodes CATTSSGEPYNEQFF.

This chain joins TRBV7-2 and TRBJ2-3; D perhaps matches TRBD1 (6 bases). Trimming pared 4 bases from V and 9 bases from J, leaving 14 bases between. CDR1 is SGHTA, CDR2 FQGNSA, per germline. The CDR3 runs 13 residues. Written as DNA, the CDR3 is TGTGCCAGCAGCTCGGACCCTAGGGGGACGCAGTATTTT. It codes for CASSSDPRGTQYF.

For the CDR3, the DNA is TGTGCCAGCAGGACCGGGACAGGGGACTATGGCTACACCTTC. As protein: CASRTGTGDYGYTF. The chain uses TRBV2 and TRBJ1-2; 10 bases align to TRBD1. The CDR3 is 14 residues long. Germline loops: CDR1 SNHLY, CDR2 FYNNEI. Losses at the gene ends were 6 bases for V and 3 bases for J; bases not matched to a gene: 4.

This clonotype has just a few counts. The CDR3: CASTLGLPTDTQYF. The DNA of the CDR3 is TGTGCCAGCACATTGGGACTACCCACAGATACGCAGTATTTT. J is TRBJ2-3 and V is TRBV2, with 7 bases matching TRBD2. Germline trimming cut 7 bases from V and 2 bases from J; bases unmatched to any gene: 6. From germline, CDR1 is SNHLY and CDR2 FYNNEI. The CDR3 runs to 14 residues.

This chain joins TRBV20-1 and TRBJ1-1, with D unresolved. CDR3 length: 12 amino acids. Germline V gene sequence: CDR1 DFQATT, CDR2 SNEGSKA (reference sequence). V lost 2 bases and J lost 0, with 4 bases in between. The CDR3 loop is CSARHMNTEAFF. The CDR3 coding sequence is TGCAGTGCTAGACACATGAACACTGAAGCTTTCTTT.

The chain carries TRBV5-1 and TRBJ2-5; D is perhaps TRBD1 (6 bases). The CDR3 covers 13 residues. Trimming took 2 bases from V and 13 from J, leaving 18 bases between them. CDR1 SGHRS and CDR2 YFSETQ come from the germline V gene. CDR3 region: CASSFLWTDPVYF. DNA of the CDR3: TGCGCCAGCAGCTTTTTGTGGACAGATCCTGTGTACTTC.